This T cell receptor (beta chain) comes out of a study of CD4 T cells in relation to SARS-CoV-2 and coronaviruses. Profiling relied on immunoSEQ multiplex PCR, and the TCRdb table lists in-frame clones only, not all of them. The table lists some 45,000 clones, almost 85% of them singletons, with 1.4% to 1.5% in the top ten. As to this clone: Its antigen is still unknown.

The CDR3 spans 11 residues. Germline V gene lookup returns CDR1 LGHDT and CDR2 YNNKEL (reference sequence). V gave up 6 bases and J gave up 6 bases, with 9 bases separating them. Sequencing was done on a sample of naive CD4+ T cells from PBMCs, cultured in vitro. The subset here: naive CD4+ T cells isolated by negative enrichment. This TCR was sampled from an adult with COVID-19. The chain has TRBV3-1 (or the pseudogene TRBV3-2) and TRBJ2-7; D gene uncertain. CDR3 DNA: TGTGCCAGCAGTACCCTACGCGAGCAGTACTTC. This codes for CASSTLREQYF.